Each of the 13 T cell receptor beta chains below was sequenced from the same sample in a study of cytomegalovirus exposure and HLA in healthy donors. With 60 Vbeta and 13 Jbeta primers, the PCR was carried out. Assay: immunoSEQ multiplex PCR; the TCRdb copy retains only in-frame clones and omits some. The repertoire consists of 99,000 or so clones, with roughly 13% occurring once and the leading ten covering 16%. Input material: PBMCs. Every receptor here comes from a middle-aged man in good health and CMV-seropositive.

The chain joins TRBV18 to TRBJ2-5, with 7 bases that match TRBD1. V shed 1 base and J 4 bases; nucleotides not matched to a gene: 6. The germline V gene encodes CDR1 KGHSH and CDR2 LQKENI. This CDR3 region has 15 residues. CDR3 sequence (DNA): TGTGCCAGCTCACCACAAGACAGGGTCCCAGAGACCCAGTACTTC. It encodes CASSPQDRVPETQYF.

This clone was observed a few times. The V and J genes are TRBV7-9 and TRBJ1-5, with 7 bases fitting TRBD1. Germline lookup yields CDR1 SEHNR and CDR2 FQNEAQ (reference sequence). The J segment lost 1 base and the V segment lost 5 bases, leaving 5 bases of the junction unmatched. This CDR3 is 15 amino acids long. The CDR3 protein is CASSPGQISNQPQHF. In nucleotides, the CDR3 is TGTGCCAGCAGCCCGGGACAGATCAGCAATCAGCCCCAGCATTTT.

The sample holds a few counts of this clone. The CDR3 DNA reads as TGCGCCAGCAGCTTGTCAGGACAGCCCTCTGGAAACACCATATATTTT. As protein: CASSLSGQPSGNTIYF. The V gene is TRBV5-1, the J gene TRBJ1-3; the D gene is possibly TRBD1 (6 bases). The ends were cut back, 1 base at V and 0 bases at J, with 11 bases in the middle. CDR3 size: 16 residues. Germline V gene sequence: CDR1 SGHRS, CDR2 YFSETQ.

This clone was counted only a few times. The V and J genes are TRBV15 and TRBJ2-1, with 9 bases that match TRBD2. Trimming removed 2 bases from V and 10 bases from J; junction bases left unmatched: 12. This CDR3 comprises 16 residues. Germline loops: CDR1 LNHNV, CDR2 YYDKDF (reference sequence). CDR3 sequence reads: CATSRSTGTSQEEQFF. The DNA of the CDR3 is TGTGCCACCAGCAGATCAACCGGGACTAGCCAGGAGGAGCAGTTCTTC.

This clone has only a few counts. The chain is built from TRBV6-5 and TRBJ2-1, with D possibly TRBD2 on 6 matching bases. The CDR3 has 15 amino acids. Germline V CDR1 and CDR2: MNHEY, SVGAGI. V lost 0 bases to trimming and J lost 0 bases, with 6 bases between them. Written as DNA, the CDR3 is TGTGCCAGCAGTTACTCGCGGGACTCCTACAATGAGCAGTTCTTC. Amino acid sequence: CASSYSRDSYNEQFF.

This clone was counted a few times. This chain uses TRBV19 with TRBJ1-5, with 7 bases that match TRBD1. J lost 5 bases, V lost 3 bases, and 7 bases had no gene match. The CDR3 totals 15 residues. Germline V gene lookup returns CDR1 LNHDA and CDR2 SQIVND (reference sequence). The CDR3 coding sequence is TGTGCCAGTAGTATGAGTAAGGGGGCGGATCAGCCCCAGCATTTT. Translating it yields CASSMSKGADQPQHF.

This clone turned up a few times. This chain uses TRBV7-8 with TRBJ2-3; D is ambiguous. Trimming shortened V by 5 bases and J by 6 bases, and 6 bases separated the two germline ends. The germline gives CDR1 SGHVS, CDR2 FQNEAQ. This CDR3 contains 11 residues. The CDR3 DNA is TGTGCCAGCAGCCCTAGGGATACGCAGTATTTT. This gives the protein CASSPRDTQYF. Filled out from reference TRBV7-8 and TRBJ2-3, the complete variable domain reads GAGVSQSPRYKVAKRGQDVALRCDPISGHVSLFWYQQALGQGPEFLTYFQNEAQLDKSGLPSDRFFAERPEGSVSTLKIQRTQQEDSAVYLCASSPRDTQYFGPGTRLTVL.

The chain joins TRBV5-4 to TRBJ2-2; D is perhaps TRBD2 (7 bases). The CDR3 loop spans 15 amino acids. The germline V and J ends were trimmed by 4 bases and 3 bases, with 13 bases remaining between them. The V gene's germline CDR1 is SGHNT and CDR2 YYREEE (reference sequence). The CDR3: CASSTGGLDTGELFF. The CDR3 DNA follows: TGTGCCAGCAGCACCGGGGGGCTCGACACCGGGGAGCTGTTTTTT.

The gene calls are TRBV28 and TRBJ1-2, with TRBD1 matching over 10 bases. Trimming at V came to 3 bases and at J to 7 bases, leaving 8 bases not matched to a gene. Germline assignment: CDR1 MDHEN and CDR2 SYDVKM. The CDR3 runs to 15 residues. The CDR3 reads CASSLAGTGDGGYTF. In nucleotides, the CDR3 is TGTGCCAGCAGTTTGGCGGGGACAGGGGACGGTGGCTACACCTTC.

The table lists this clone with a few counts. V gene TRBV5-6 combines with J gene TRBJ2-2; TRBD2 might be the D (5 bases). The CDR3 runs to 14 residues. Germline CDR1 reads SGHDT; CDR2 reads YYEEEE. The V end lost 2 bases, the J end lost 7 bases, and 12 bases lay between the germline ends. CDR3 sequence (DNA): TGTGCCAGCAGCTTCTATGGCGGGTACGGGGAGCTGTTTTTT. It specifies CASSFYGGYGELFF.

The chain recombines TRBV7-9 with TRBJ1-1; D is possibly TRBD1 (6 bases). CDR3 size: 14 residues. V shed 5 bases and J shed 2 bases, with 12 bases lying between them. In germline, CDR1 is SEHNR, CDR2 FQNEAQ (reference sequence). CDR3: CASSLQGPNTEAFF. CDR3 nucleotide sequence: TGTGCCAGCAGCCTACAGGGCCCAAACACTGAAGCTTTCTTT.

The V and J genes are TRBV21-1 and TRBJ1-2; the table assigns TRBD1, which was not confirmed against the DNA. TRBV21-1 is marked as a pseudogene. The CDR3 covers 15 residues. The CDR3 DNA reads as TGTGCCAGCAGGGGGGACAGTTTTGCTAACTATGGCTACACCTTC. It codes for CASRGDSFANYGYTF.

The V and J genes are TRBV18 and TRBJ1-5; D gene ambiguous. CDR1 is KGHSH, CDR2 LQKENI, per germline. The V gene lost 6 bases and the J gene lost 7 bases, with 16 bases spanning the gap. There are 14 residues in the CDR3. For the CDR3, the DNA is TGTGCCAGCTCGCGCGGAGAGAGAGTGCAGCCCCAGCATTTT. Encoded protein: CASSRGERVQPQHF.